This T cell receptor beta chain was identified in a study of cytomegalovirus exposure and HLA in healthy donors. Looking at the study overall: A later analysis reported the roughly 130 validation repertoires used the same platform as the approximately 700 first-cohort repertoires. Points from the study as a whole: Many donors carried some public TCRs, although rarity characterized most TCR sequences. The classifier reportedly diagnosed cytomegalovirus status with high sensitivity and specificity.

As to this clone: Antigen: not known.

Sequenced by immunoSEQ multiplex PCR; TCRdb stores in-frame clones only, minus some. The data contain 120,000 to 150,000 clones, 87% of them singletons. Donors were drawn from the approximately 120-subject validation cohort, separate from the approximately 670-subject first cohort. Between the trimmed V and J ends, which lost 4 bases and 1 base, there was a span of 7 bases. Germline V gives CDR1 SQVTM, CDR2 ANQGSEA. The CDR3 loop spans 12 amino acids. The sequencing sample was made of PBMCs. The receptor was derived from a man younger than 35 in good health and CMV-seropositive. J is TRBJ1-2 and V is TRBV29-1, with no clear D. The CDR3 DNA is TGCAGCGTTGCATATAGTAACTATGGCTACACCTTC. Translated: CSVAYSNYGYTF.